This T cell receptor beta chain was retrieved from a study of PD-L1 blockade in urothelial cancer. Study overall: Across blood samples, T cells had a median count of 141,255.

Trimming took 0 bases from V and 3 from J, leaving 7 bases between them. The CDR3 is 14 amino acids. Per germline, CDR1 SGHNT and CDR2 YYREEE (reference sequence). Time point defined: peripheral blood 6 weeks after treatment start. Details on this clone: Its antigen remains unknown.

The study, taken as a whole, reports: Below-median pretreatment blood TCR clonality was associated with improved progression-free and overall survival. Tumor-linked clones in blood grew more by 3 weeks in durable-benefit patients.

The protocol was immunoSEQ multiplex PCR, while the TCRdb copy is restricted to in-frame clones and leaves out a portion. The sample consists of tens of thousands of clones, about 85% of them appearing once. The source was PBMCs, collected around atezolizumab (anti-PD-L1) treatment. The clonotype originates from a man in his 70s with urothelial cancer. The rearrangement uses TRBV5-4 and TRBJ2-1, with D unresolved. The CDR3 nucleotides are TGTGCCAGCAGCTTGGTTACAAGCTACAATGAGCAGTTCTTC. This codes for CASSLVTSYNEQFF.